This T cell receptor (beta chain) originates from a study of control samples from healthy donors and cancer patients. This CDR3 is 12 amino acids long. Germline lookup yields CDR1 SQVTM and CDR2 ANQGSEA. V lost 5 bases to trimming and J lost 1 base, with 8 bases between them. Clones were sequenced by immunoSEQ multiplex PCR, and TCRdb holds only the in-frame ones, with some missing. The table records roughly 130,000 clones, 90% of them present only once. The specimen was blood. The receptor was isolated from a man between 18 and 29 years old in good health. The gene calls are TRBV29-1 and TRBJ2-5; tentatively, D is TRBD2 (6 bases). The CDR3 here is CSVRAGQETQYF. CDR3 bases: TGCAGCGTTCGAGCGGGCCAAGAGACCCAGTACTTC.